The 9 T cell receptor beta chains listed next were all sequenced from one sample in a study of molecular identifiers for immune sequencing clone quantification. TCRdb re-analysed the PCR reads in MiXCR, keeping a single row per CDR3 protein. The sample lists more than 450,000 distinct CDR3 sequences, roughly 25% occurring once. What was sequenced was naive CD8+ T cells from blood, with Jurkat cell RNA spiked in. The subset: FACS-sorted CD8+CD4-CCR7+CD45RA+ naive T cells. Receptors originate from a human donor in good health. Some libraries in this study had Jurkat cell RNA spiked in.

This clonotype has more than one count but fewer than ten. The J gene is TRBJ1-1, the V gene TRBV6-1; D possibly corresponds to TRBD1 (5 bases). Trimming stripped 3 bases from V and 4 bases from J, with 9 bases between. The CDR3 has 13 amino acids. The germline V gene encodes CDR1 MNHNS and CDR2 SASEGT. The CDR3, as DNA: TGTGCCAGCAGTGACCCAGGGCTCACTGAAGCTTTCTTT. It encodes CASSDPGLTEAFF.

As concerns this clonotype: Since a much larger clone is just one base distant, this may be a read error. The chain has TRBV6-2 or TRBV6-3 and TRBJ2-5; 8 bases agree with TRBD1. CDR3 length equals 17 residues. The germline V gene has CDR1 MNHEY and CDR2 SVGEGT. CDR3 amino acids: CASSYRPRTGSQETLYF. Written as DNA, the CDR3 is TGTGCCAGCAGTTACCGACCGAGGACAGGGTCCCAAGAGACCCTGTACTTC.

The V and J genes are TRBV4-3 and TRBJ1-2; a weak D match, TRBD1 (5 bases). The germline V gene encodes CDR1 LGHNA and CDR2 YSLEER. The CDR3 sequence is 15 residues long. V gave up 1 base and J gave up 5 bases, with 14 bases separating them. The CDR3 sequence is CASSQVRGAVYGYTF. The CDR3 DNA reads TGCGCCAGCAGCCAAGTTCGCGGGGCGGTGTATGGCTACACCTTC.

This clonotype was picked up many times. The CDR3, as DNA: TGCGCCAGCAGCCACTTAGCGGGAGCAGATACGCAGTATTTT. Its translation is CASSHLAGADTQYF. This chain links TRBV4-1 with TRBJ2-3; 9 nucleotides align to TRBD2. CDR1 is MGHRA and CDR2 is YSYEKL in the germline V gene. V lost 3 bases, J lost 4 bases, and 2 bases stayed unmatched. The CDR3 covers 14 residues.

Concerning this clonotype: This could be a read error, since a much larger clone is one nucleotide away. The chain carries TRBV6-5 and TRBJ1-5; 8 positions agree with TRBD1. This CDR3 comprises 14 residues. Trimming cost V 8 bases and J 5 bases; bases outside gene matches: 8. The germline V gene has CDR1 MNHEY and CDR2 SVGAGI. CDR3 nucleotide sequence: TGTGCCAGCCGGCCGCAGGGGGCCCATCAGCCCCAGCATTTT. It codes for CASRPQGAHQPQHF.

This clonotype turned up a few times. The gene calls are TRBV3-1 and TRBJ2-1, with TRBD2 matching over 11 bases. Germline trimming cut 3 bases from V and 4 bases from J; bases unmatched to any gene: 5. The CDR3 length is 16 residues. Germline CDR1 LGHDT, CDR2 YNNKEL (reference sequence). The DNA for the CDR3 is TGTGCCAGCAGCCACGACGGGACTAGCGGTTACAATGAGCAGTTCTTC. The encoded protein is CASSHDGTSGYNEQFF.

This sequence joins TRBV18 and TRBJ2-1; 11 positions match TRBD1. The CDR3 runs to 16 residues. Looked up from germline, CDR1 is KGHSH and CDR2 is LQKENI. Unmatched junction bases numbered 7, after V lost 6 bases and J lost 3 bases. Here the CDR3 reads CASSLEGTGGYNEQFF. CDR3 DNA: TGTGCCAGCTCCTTAGAAGGGACAGGGGGCTACAATGAGCAGTTCTTC.

This clonotype was counted only a few times. The CDR3 spells CSAAHGDRLQYEQFF. The CDR3 nucleotides are TGCAGTGCTGCTCATGGAGACCGACTACAATATGAGCAGTTCTTC. The V call is TRBV20-1, the J call TRBJ2-1; D is perhaps TRBD2 (5 bases). From germline, CDR1 is DFQATT and CDR2 SNEGSKA (reference sequence). This CDR3 contains 15 residues. V lost 5 bases and J 8 bases, leaving 22 bases between the germline ends.

This chain uses TRBV20-1 with TRBJ2-7; 14 bases agree with TRBD2. CDR1 is DFQATT, CDR2 SNEGSKA, per germline (reference sequence). Trimming took 6 bases from V and 2 from J; bases not matched to a gene: 12. The CDR3 extends over 17 amino acids. The CDR3 here is CSARSTSGRALTYEQYF. The CDR3 DNA is TGCAGTGCGAGGTCGACTAGCGGGAGGGCTTTGACCTACGAGCAGTACTTC.